The present T cell receptor beta chain was sequenced within a study of neoadjuvant anti-PD-1 for oral cavity cancer. Study summary: Patients without progression received a fourth nivolumab dose around day 43, then surgical resection on days 50-56.

V was pared by 3 bases and J by 2 bases, with 8 bases between. The CDR3 runs 14 residues. Germline V CDR1 and CDR2: SGHRS, YFSETQ. This clone turned up a few times. Libraries were prepared by immunoSEQ multiplex PCR; TCRdb keeps only in-frame clonotypes and omits some of them. The sample records 25,000 to 40,000 clones, around four fifths being singletons. Time point given: after neoadjuvant nivolumab, at surgical resection. This specimen consisted of PBMCs, obtained after nivolumab (anti-PD-1) treatment. This TCR came from a person aged 40 to 85 with oral cavity squamous cell carcinoma. The rearrangement joins TRBV5-1 to TRBJ2-2; D unclear. The CDR3 loop is CASSSTANTGELFF. The CDR3, as DNA: TGCGCCAGCAGCTCAACAGCCAACACCGGGGAGCTGTTTTTT.